This T cell receptor (beta chain) derives from a study of blood T cell repertoires in COVID-19. Overall study context: Collection of acute and convalescent COVID-19 samples took place in the United States, Italy and Spain. The analysed material was cDNA or gDNA that came from T cells, B-cell-depleted T cells, or PBMCs.

The germline gives CDR1 SGHRS, CDR2 YFSETQ. V was clipped by 5 bases and J by 8 bases, with 22 bases between them. The length of the CDR3 is 15 residues. Source study methods: Nucleated cell counts were estimated from reference gene primer amplification. This table comes from immunoSEQ multiplex PCR, and its TCRdb copy is limited to in-frame clones, with some not included. The DNA gave D and trimming, while V, J and clone size come from that table. The sample has roughly 160,000 clones, roughly 81% seen once. The source is a man aged 40-55 years with acute or convalescent COVID-19. Specimen: peripheral blood. This chain links TRBV5-1 with TRBJ1-2, with D uncertain. The CDR3 here is CASRTDTRARGGYTF. In nucleotides, the CDR3 is TGCGCCAGCAGGACTGACACCCGGGCCCGAGGGGGCTACACCTTC.